The clone carrying this T cell receptor beta chain was counted a few times. As yet, its antigen is unknown. V was pared by 6 bases and J by 1 base, with 28 bases between. Germline values: CDR1 DFQATT, CDR2 SNEGSKA (reference sequence). The CDR3 loop spans 19 amino acids. Together with a sample-barcoded 5' primer, a J-beta primer mix was included in a second PCR lasting 7 to 11 cycles. TCRdb redid the calling of the 5' RACE reads with MiXCR, one entry per CDR3 protein. The repertoire holds roughly 500,000 distinct CDR3 sequences, with 27% as singletons. This entry belongs to a study of blood T cells in healthy people across ages. Study background: Per two T cells, template switching captured roughly one barcoded beta molecule. General study findings and limits: Unsorted PBMCs prevented conclusive naive versus antigen-experienced comparison. Both naive CD4+ cell counts and diversity were greater in long-lived donors than in aged donors. Older age went with lower TCR beta diversity per million T cells, in a roughly linear way.

This sequence was found in a woman aged 70-85 years in good health. The chain uses TRBV20-1 and TRBJ1-3; TRBD1 might be the D (5 bases). The sample taken for sequencing was blood. The CDR3 sequence is CSAKPPGRSYPYSGNTIYF. The CDR3 nucleotides read TGCAGTGCCAAACCCCCGGGACGGAGCTACCCATATTCTGGAAACACCATATATTTT.